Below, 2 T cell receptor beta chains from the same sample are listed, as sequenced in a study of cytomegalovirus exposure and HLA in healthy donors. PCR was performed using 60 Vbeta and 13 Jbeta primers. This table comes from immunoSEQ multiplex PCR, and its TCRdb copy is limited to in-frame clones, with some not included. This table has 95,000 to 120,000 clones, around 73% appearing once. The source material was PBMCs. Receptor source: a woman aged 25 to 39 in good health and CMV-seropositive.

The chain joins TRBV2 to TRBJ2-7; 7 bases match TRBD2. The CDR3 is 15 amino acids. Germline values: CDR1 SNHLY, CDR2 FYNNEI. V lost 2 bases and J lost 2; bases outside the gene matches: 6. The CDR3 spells CASSERLAGTYEQYF. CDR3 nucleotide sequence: TGTGCCAGCAGTGAAAGACTAGCTGGAACCTACGAGCAGTACTTC.

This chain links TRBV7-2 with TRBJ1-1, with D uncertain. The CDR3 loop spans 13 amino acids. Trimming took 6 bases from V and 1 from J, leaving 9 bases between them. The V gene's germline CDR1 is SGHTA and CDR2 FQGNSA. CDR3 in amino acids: CASSHTTNTEAFF. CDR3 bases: TGTGCCAGCAGTCATACAACGAACACTGAAGCTTTCTTT.